This TCR beta chain came from a study of blood T cell repertoires in COVID-19. Whole-study context: Samples representing acute and convalescent COVID-19 were sourced from the United States, Italy and Spain. PBMCs, B-cell-depleted T cells, or T cells provided the cDNA or gDNA that made up the material.

The CDR3 loop spans 14 amino acids. V shed 4 bases and J shed 2 bases, with 9 bases lying between them. Germline values: CDR1 SGHDN, CDR2 FVKESK. Per the study methods: Counts of nucleated cells, estimated from reference gene primer amplification, were obtained. Profiling relied on immunoSEQ multiplex PCR, and the TCRdb table lists in-frame clones only, not all of them. Clone size and the V and J calls come from that table; the DNA yielded D and trimming. In the table there are more than 85,000 clones, 65% to 90% of which are singletons. The TCR comes from a man aged 50 to 60 with acute or convalescent COVID-19. The genes are TRBV14 and TRBJ1-3; no firm D call. Sequenced input: peripheral blood. CDR3 protein: CASSRLGAGNTIYF. CDR3 DNA sequence: TGTGCCAGCAGCCGCCTCGGGGCTGGAAACACCATATATTTT.